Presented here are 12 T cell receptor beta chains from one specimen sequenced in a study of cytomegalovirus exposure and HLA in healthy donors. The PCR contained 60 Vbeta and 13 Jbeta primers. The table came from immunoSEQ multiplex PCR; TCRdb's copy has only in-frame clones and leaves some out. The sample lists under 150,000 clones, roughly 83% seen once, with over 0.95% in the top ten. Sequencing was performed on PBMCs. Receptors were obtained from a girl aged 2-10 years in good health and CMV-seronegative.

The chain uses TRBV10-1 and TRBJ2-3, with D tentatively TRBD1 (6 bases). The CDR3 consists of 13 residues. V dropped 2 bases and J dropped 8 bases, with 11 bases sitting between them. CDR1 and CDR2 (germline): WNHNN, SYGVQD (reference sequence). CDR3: CASSEDRLGTQYF. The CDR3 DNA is TGCGCCAGCAGTGAGGACAGGCTTGGTACGCAGTATTTT.

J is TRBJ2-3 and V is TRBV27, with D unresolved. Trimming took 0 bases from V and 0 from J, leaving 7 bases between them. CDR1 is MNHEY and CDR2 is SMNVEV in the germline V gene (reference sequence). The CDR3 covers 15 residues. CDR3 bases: TGTGCCAGCAGTTTATCGATACAGAGCACAGATACGCAGTATTTT. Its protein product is CASSLSIQSTDTQYF.

The CDR3 region has the DNA TGCGCCAGCAGCCAAGAGATTCCTAGCGGGCTAACCTACGAGCAGTACTTC. This encodes CASSQEIPSGLTYEQYF. The chain is built from TRBV4-1 and TRBJ2-7, with 8 bases aligning to TRBD2. The V segment lost 0 bases and the J segment 2 bases; nucleotides outside the gene matches: 9. The germline CDR1 and CDR2 sequences are MGHRA and YSYEKL. The CDR3 has 17 residues.

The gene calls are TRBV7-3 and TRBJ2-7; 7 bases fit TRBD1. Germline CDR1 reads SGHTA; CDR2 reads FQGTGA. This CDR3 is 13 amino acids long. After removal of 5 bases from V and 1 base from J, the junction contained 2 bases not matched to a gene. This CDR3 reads CASSPTGSYEQYF. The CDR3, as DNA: TGTGCCAGCAGCCCGACAGGGTCCTACGAGCAGTACTTC.

As DNA, the CDR3 is TGTGCCAGCAGTTGGACAGGGGGCGGGTATTTT. This codes for CASSWTGGGYF. This chain links TRBV2 with TRBJ2-3; 11 positions agree with TRBD1. The CDR3 sequence is 11 residues long. The germline V gene encodes CDR1 SNHLY and CDR2 FYNNEI. J gave up 14 bases and V 5 bases, and 3 bases lay outside the gene matches. The full variable domain, in which reference TRBV2 and TRBJ2-3 provide the parts outside the CDR3, is EPEVTQTPSHQVTQMGQEVILRCVPISNHLYFYWYRQILGQKVEFLVSFYNNEISEKSEIFDDQFSVERPDGSNFTLKIRSTKLEDSAMYFCASSWTGGGYFGPGTRLTVL.

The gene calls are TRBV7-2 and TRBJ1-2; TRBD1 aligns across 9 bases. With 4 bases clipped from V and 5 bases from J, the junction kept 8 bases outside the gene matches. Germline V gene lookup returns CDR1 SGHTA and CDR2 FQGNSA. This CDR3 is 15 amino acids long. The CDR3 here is CASSSDRGVLYGYTF. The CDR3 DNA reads TGTGCCAGCAGCTCCGACAGGGGGGTATTGTATGGCTACACCTTC.

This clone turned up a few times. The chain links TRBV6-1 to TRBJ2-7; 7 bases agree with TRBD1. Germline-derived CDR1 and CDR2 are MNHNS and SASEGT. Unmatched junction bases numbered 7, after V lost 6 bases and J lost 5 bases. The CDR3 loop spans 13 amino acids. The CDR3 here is CASRSWDSNEQYF. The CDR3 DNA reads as TGTGCCAGCAGGAGTTGGGACAGTAACGAGCAGTACTTC.

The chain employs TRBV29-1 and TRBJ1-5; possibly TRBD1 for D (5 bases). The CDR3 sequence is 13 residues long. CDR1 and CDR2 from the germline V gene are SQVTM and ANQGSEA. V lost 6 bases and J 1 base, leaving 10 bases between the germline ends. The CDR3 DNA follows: TGCAGCGTCATTGGGGGGAGCAATCAGCCCCAGCATTTT. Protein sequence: CSVIGGSNQPQHF. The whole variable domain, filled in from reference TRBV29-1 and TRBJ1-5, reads SAVISQKPSRDICQRGTSLTIQCQVDSQVTMMFWYRQQPGQSLTLIATANQGSEATYESGFVIDKFPISRPNLTFSTLTVSNMSPEDSSIYLCSVIGGSNQPQHFGDGTRLSIL.

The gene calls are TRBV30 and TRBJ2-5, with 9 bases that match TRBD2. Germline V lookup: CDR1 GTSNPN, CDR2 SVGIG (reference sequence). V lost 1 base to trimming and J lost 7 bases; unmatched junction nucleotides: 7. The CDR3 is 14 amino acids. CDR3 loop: CAWSGGGGRVTQYF. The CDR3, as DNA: TGTGCCTGGAGTGGCGGGGGGGGTCGTGTGACCCAGTACTTC.

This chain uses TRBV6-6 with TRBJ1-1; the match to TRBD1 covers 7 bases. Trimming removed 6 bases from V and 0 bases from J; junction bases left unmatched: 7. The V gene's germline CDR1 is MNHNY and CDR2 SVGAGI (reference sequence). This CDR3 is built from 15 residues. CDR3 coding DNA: TGTGCCAGCAGGCGAGGGACAGCCATGAACACTGAAGCTTTCTTT. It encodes CASRRGTAMNTEAFF.

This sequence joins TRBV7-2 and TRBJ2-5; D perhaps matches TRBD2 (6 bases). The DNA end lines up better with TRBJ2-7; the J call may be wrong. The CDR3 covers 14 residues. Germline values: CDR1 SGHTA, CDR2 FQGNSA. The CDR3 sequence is CASSLRDHDYEQYF. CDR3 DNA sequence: TGTGCCAGCAGCTTGCGGGACCATGACTACGAGCAGTACTTC.

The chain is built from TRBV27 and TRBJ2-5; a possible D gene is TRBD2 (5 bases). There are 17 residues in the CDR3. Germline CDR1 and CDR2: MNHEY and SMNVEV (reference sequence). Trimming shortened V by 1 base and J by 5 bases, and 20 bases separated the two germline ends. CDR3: CASSLWGSGSQVETQYF. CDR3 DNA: TGTGCCAGCAGTTTATGGGGATCGGGGTCCCAGGTGGAGACCCAGTACTTC.